This T cell receptor (beta chain) originates from a study of blood T cell repertoires in COVID-19. In the study overall: The samples span acute and convalescent COVID-19 from the United States, Italy and Spain. The analysed material was cDNA or gDNA that came from T cells, B-cell-depleted T cells, or PBMCs.

Germline assignment: CDR1 MNHEY and CDR2 SVGAGI. CDR3 length equals 16 residues. V shed 2 bases and J 1 base; nucleotides not matched to a gene: 5. As handled by the study authors: Researchers report that nucleated cell counts were estimated from reference gene primer amplification. The data were produced by immunoSEQ multiplex PCR, yet TCRdb's version contains in-frame clones alone and is incomplete. The D gene and trimming were derived from the DNA, and the V and J assignments and clone size from that table. The sample has about 100,000 clones; 90% are singletons. This TCR was recovered from a man aged 55-75 years with acute or convalescent COVID-19. Sequencing was done on a sample of peripheral blood. This chain uses TRBV6-5 with TRBJ2-7, with 10 bases lining up with TRBD1. The CDR3 region has the DNA TGTGCCAGCAGTTACAAACCGGGACAGGGGTCCTACGAGCAGTACTTC. Its translation: CASSYKPGQGSYEQYF.